This T cell receptor (beta chain) appears in the sequencing data of a study of OX40 agonist ivuxolimab in advanced cancers. Study-wide context: Two cutaneous melanoma patients and one hepatocellular carcinoma patient, three in all, had partial responses.

Method: immunoSEQ multiplex PCR; TCRdb's copy keeps in-frame clones and lacks some. The sample yields some 79,000 clones, over 75% seen once. The origin of this receptor is an adult with an advanced solid tumor such as melanoma, head and neck, liver or kidney cancer. The starting material was CD4+ or CD8+ T cells sorted from blood, obtained in a trial of the OX40 agonist ivuxolimab.

The CDR3 DNA is TGTGCCAGCAGCCAACACCCCAGGACTAGCGGGCTGAACAATGAGCAGTTCTTC. This codes for CASSQHPRTSGLNNEQFF. The V and J genes are TRBV4-2 and TRBJ2-1; 11 bases align to TRBD2. The CDR3 covers 18 residues. Unmatched junction bases numbered 11, after V lost 2 bases and J lost 5 bases. Looked up from germline, CDR1 is LGHNA and CDR2 is YNFKEQ.